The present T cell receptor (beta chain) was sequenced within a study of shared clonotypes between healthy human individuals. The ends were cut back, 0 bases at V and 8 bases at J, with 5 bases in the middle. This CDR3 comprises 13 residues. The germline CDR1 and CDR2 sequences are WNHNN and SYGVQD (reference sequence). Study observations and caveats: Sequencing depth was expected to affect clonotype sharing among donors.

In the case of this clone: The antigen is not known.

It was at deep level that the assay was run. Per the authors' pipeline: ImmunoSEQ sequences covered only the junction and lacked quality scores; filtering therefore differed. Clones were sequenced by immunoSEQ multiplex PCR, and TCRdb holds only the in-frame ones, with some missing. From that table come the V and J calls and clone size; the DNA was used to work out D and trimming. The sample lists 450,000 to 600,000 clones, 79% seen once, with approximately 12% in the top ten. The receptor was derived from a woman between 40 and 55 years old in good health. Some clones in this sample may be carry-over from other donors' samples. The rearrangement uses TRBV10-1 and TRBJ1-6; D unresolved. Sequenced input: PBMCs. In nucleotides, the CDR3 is TGCGCCAGCAGTGAGTCAGCGGATTCACCCCTCCACTTT. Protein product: CASSESADSPLHF.